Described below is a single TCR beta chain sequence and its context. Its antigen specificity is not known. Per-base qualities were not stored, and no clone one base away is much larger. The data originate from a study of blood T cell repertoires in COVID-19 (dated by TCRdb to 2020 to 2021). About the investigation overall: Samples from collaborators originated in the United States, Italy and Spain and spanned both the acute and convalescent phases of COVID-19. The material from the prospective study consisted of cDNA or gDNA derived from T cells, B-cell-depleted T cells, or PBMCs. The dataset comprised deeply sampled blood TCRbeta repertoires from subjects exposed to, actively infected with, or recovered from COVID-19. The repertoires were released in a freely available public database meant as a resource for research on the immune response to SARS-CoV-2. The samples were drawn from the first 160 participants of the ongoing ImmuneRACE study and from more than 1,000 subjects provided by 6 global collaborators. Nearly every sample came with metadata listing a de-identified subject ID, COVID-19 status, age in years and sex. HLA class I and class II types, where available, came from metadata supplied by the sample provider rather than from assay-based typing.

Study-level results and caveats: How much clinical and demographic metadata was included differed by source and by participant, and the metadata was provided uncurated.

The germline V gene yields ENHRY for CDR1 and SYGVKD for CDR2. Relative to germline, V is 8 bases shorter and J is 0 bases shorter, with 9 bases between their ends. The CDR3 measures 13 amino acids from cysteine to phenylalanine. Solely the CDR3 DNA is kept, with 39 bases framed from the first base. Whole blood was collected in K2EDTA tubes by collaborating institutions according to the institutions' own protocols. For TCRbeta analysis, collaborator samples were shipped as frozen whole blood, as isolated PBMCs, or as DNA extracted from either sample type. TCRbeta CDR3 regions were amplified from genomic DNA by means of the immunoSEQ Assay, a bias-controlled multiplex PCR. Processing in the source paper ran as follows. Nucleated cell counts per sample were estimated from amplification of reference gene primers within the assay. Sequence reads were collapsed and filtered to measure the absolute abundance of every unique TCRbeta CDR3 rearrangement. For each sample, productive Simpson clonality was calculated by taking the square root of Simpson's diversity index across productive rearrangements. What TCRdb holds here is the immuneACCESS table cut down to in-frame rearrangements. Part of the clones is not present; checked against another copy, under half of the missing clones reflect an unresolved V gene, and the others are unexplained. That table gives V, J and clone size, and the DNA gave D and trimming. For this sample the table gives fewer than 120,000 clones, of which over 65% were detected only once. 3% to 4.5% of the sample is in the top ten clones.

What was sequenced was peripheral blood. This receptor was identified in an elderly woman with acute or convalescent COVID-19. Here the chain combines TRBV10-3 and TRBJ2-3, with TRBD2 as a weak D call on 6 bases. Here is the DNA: TGTGCCATCGGGGGACTCAGCACAGATACGCAGTATTTT. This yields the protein CAIGGLSTDTQYF.